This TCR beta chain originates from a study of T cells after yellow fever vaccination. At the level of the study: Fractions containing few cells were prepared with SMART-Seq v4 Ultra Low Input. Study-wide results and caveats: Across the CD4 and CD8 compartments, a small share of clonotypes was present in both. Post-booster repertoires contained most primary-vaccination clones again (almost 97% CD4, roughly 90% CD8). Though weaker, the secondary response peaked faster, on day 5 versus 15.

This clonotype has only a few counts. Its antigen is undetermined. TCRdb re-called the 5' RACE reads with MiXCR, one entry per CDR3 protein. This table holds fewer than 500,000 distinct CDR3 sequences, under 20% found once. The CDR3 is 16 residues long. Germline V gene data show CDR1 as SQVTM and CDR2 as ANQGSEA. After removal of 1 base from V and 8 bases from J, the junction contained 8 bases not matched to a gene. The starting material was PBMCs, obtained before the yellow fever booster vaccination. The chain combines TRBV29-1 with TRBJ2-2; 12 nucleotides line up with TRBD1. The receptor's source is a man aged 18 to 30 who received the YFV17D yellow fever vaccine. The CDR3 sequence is CSVEGLRDRGRGELFF. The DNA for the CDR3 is TGCAGCGTTGAAGGCCTTAGGGACAGGGGGCGAGGGGAGCTGTTTTTT.